Below are 2 T cell receptor beta chains sequenced from a single sample in a study of low-dose radiotherapy and immunotherapy resistance in tumors. Time point defined: before trial treatment. Covering alpha and beta chains, TRAV- and TRBV-specific primers were used for the first-strand cDNA. Amplification, which lasted 20 to 25 PCR cycles, used a constant-region primer and V-primer adapter to amplify TCRs. TCRdb reprocessed the reads via MiXCR and lists one record per CDR3 protein. The data contain tens of thousands of distinct CDR3 sequences, 15% to 20% of them singletons. Material: PBMCs, obtained before treatment. Receptor source: a male donor with prostate cancer.

This clonotype was counted many times. This chain uses TRBV12-5 with TRBJ2-2; 7 bases line up with TRBD2. The CDR3 covers 15 residues. J lost 5 bases, V lost 6 bases, and 9 bases had no gene match. Germline CDR1 and CDR2: LGHNT and FRNRAP. The CDR3 reads CASGPVSGVTGELFF. CDR3 in DNA: TGTGCTAGTGGCCCCGTGAGCGGGGTAACCGGGGAGCTGTTTTTT.

This clonotype has a count of ten or more. The chain recombines TRBV11-2 with TRBJ2-5; no clear D. The germline V gene has CDR1 SGHAT and CDR2 FQNNGV. The CDR3 spans 13 residues. Trimming cost V 0 bases and J 7 bases, with 9 bases left between them. In DNA form, the CDR3 reads TGTGCCAGCAGCTTAGAACCGATCGGGACCCAGTACTTC. Amino acid sequence: CASSLEPIGTQYF.